Following are 19 T cell receptor beta chains from one sample sequenced in a study of blood T cell repertoires in COVID-19. Libraries were prepared by immunoSEQ multiplex PCR; TCRdb keeps only in-frame clonotypes and omits some of them. The sample records some 130,000 clones, roughly 84% being singletons. The specimen sequenced was peripheral blood. Source of these receptors: a woman over 75 with acute or convalescent COVID-19.

The rearrangement links TRBV6-1 to TRBJ1-4; D not resolved. V was trimmed by 4 bases and J by 0 bases, leaving 15 bases between them. The CDR3 covers 17 residues. Germline lookup yields CDR1 MNHNS and CDR2 SASEGT. CDR3 protein: CASSVDPPAATNEKLFF. In DNA form, the CDR3 reads TGTGCCAGCAGTGTTGATCCCCCCGCAGCAACTAATGAAAAACTGTTTTTT.

The V and J genes are TRBV6-6 and TRBJ1-2; 7 bases line up with TRBD1. Germline V gene lookup returns CDR1 MNHNY and CDR2 SVGAGI (reference sequence). V gave up 7 bases and J gave up 8 bases; unmatched junction bases: 10. The CDR3 loop spans 13 amino acids. CDR3 loop: CASTMDRSLGYTF. DNA of the CDR3: TGTGCCAGCACTATGGACAGGTCTCTCGGCTACACCTTC.

The genes are TRBV9 and TRBJ1-1, with D perhaps matching TRBD1 (6 bases). The V and J ends lost 0 bases and 3 bases respectively, with 12 bases between them. The germline V gene has CDR1 SGDLS and CDR2 YYNGEE. CDR3 length equals 15 residues. The CDR3 DNA sequence: TGTGCCAGCAGCGTAGGCGGGAGGGGGGACACTGAAGCTTTCTTT. Translated: CASSVGGRGDTEAFF.

The chain joins TRBV5-5 to TRBJ1-4, with TRBD1 identical over 7 bases. The V and J ends lost 6 bases and 8 bases, in that order; junction bases with no gene match: 10. CDR1 and CDR2 from the germline V gene are SGHKS and YYEKEE (reference sequence). CDR3 length: 14 amino acids. The CDR3 sequence: CASTRQGVGEKLFF. In DNA form, the CDR3 reads TGTGCCAGCACCCGACAGGGAGTTGGAGAAAAACTGTTTTTT.

The CDR3 here is CASSSLAGGRTQYF. In nucleotides, the CDR3 is TGTGCCAGCAGCTCCCTAGCCGGAGGTAGGACCCAGTACTTC. The rearrangement uses TRBV5-6 and TRBJ2-5; a possible D gene is TRBD2 (5 bases). Germline V gene lookup returns CDR1 SGHDT and CDR2 YYEEEE. CDR3 length: 14 amino acids. The V and J ends lost 3 bases and 7 bases respectively, with 16 bases between them.

The chain uses TRBV5-1 and TRBJ1-2; 7 bases match TRBD1. This CDR3 spans 14 amino acids. The J segment lost 5 bases and the V segment lost 4 bases, leaving 8 bases of the junction unmatched. The germline V gene encodes CDR1 SGHRS and CDR2 YFSETQ. CDR3 in DNA: TGCGCCAGCAGCCCGCCGGGACAGTCGTATGGCTACACCTTC. The encoded protein is CASSPPGQSYGYTF.

The V and J genes are TRBV27 and TRBJ1-3; weak D call: TRBD1 (6 bases). CDR3 length equals 15 residues. From germline, CDR1 is MNHEY and CDR2 SMNVEV (reference sequence). Trimming took off 4 bases at V and 4 bases at J, with 14 bases between the two ends. CDR3 in DNA: TGTGCCAGCAGTTCCAGGGGTAGGTCCGGAAACACCATATATTTT. It translates to CASSSRGRSGNTIYF.

The chain carries TRBV6-1 and TRBJ1-1; 10 positions match TRBD1. CDR1 is MNHNS and CDR2 is SASEGT in the germline V gene. The CDR3 spans 14 residues. V lost 0 bases and J lost 6; bases outside the gene matches: 1. For the CDR3, the DNA is TGTGCCAGCAGTGAAGCCGGACAGGGGGCTGAAGCTTTCTTT. This encodes CASSEAGQGAEAFF.

The rearrangement links TRBV2 to TRBJ1-1, with 11 bases fitting TRBD1. The CDR3 is 14 residues long. The germline CDR1 and CDR2 sequences are SNHLY and FYNNEI. Trimming cost V 5 bases and J 4 bases; bases outside gene matches: 3. The CDR3 region is CASSPGQGATEAFF. The CDR3 DNA is TGTGCCAGCAGTCCCGGACAGGGGGCCACTGAAGCTTTCTTT.

A few counts support this clone. V usage is TRBV4-3 and J usage is TRBJ2-1; the match to TRBD1 covers 7 bases. The J segment lost 6 bases and the V segment lost 1 base, leaving 12 bases of the junction unmatched. The CDR3 has 17 residues. Germline V CDR1 and CDR2: LGHNA, YSLEER. As DNA, the CDR3 is TGCGCCAGCAGCCAAGCCCAGTCAAGGGGGCGAGGCAATGAGCAGTTCTTC. Encoded protein: CASSQAQSRGRGNEQFF.

The chain couples TRBV2 to TRBJ2-4, with D possibly being TRBD2 (5 bases). Germline V gives CDR1 SNHLY, CDR2 FYNNEI. V lost 4 bases and J lost 8, with 12 bases in between. The CDR3 spans 13 residues. Written as DNA, the CDR3 is TGTGCCAGCAGTGGGCGGGCCTGGGACATTCAGTACTTC. It yields the protein CASSGRAWDIQYF.

V gene TRBV19 combines with J gene TRBJ2-3; a possible D gene is TRBD1 (5 bases). Germline values: CDR1 LNHDA, CDR2 SQIVND (reference sequence). The CDR3 is made up of 13 amino acids. V lost 7 bases, J lost 8 bases, and 16 bases lay in between. CDR3 amino acids: CASIPTGHFTQYF. The CDR3 region has the DNA TGTGCCAGTATCCCGACTGGACACTTTACGCAGTATTTT.

The rearrangement joins TRBV3-1 (or the pseudogene TRBV3-2) to TRBJ2-3; 7 bases fit TRBD1. Germline CDR1 and CDR2: LGHDT and YNNKEL (reference sequence). This CDR3 is built from 14 residues. Trimming cost V 4 bases and J 6 bases; bases outside gene matches: 7. This chain's CDR3 is CASSPRTGRDTQYF. The CDR3 DNA sequence: TGTGCCAGCAGCCCCCGGACAGGTAGGGATACGCAGTATTTT.

V gene TRBV6-2 or TRBV6-3 combines with J gene TRBJ1-1, with 7 bases that match TRBD1. Unmatched junction bases numbered 3, after V lost 4 bases and J lost 4 bases. This CDR3 region has 13 residues. CDR1 and CDR2 (germline): MNHEY, SVGEGT. The CDR3 sequence is CASSSQGGTEAFF. CDR3 in DNA: TGTGCCAGCAGTTCGCAGGGGGGCACTGAAGCTTTCTTT.

The chain has TRBV6-2 or TRBV6-3 and TRBJ2-7, with TRBD2 matching over 8 bases. CDR1 and CDR2 (germline): MNHEY, SVGEGT. The CDR3 extends over 15 amino acids. V was clipped by 0 bases and J by 5 bases; unmatched bases: 6. The CDR3 is CASSYSWRGVNEQYF. The CDR3 DNA is TGTGCCAGCAGTTACTCGTGGCGGGGGGTTAACGAGCAGTACTTC.

The rearrangement joins TRBV5-4 to TRBJ1-1; a possible D gene is TRBD1 (5 bases). Germline V gene data show CDR1 as SGHNT and CDR2 as YYREEE (reference sequence). The CDR3 is 15 amino acids. V lost 4 bases to trimming and J lost 3 bases, with 16 bases between them. In DNA, the CDR3 is TGTGCCAGCAGCCAAGGGGCAGGTTTTTACACTGAAGCTTTCTTT. Translating gives CASSQGAGFYTEAFF.

The chain employs TRBV7-2 and TRBJ2-1; 12 bases are shared with TRBD1. CDR3 length: 14 residues. Germline-derived CDR1 and CDR2 are SGHTA and FQGNSA. The V segment lost 5 bases and the J segment 13 bases; nucleotides outside the gene matches: 9. The DNA for the CDR3 is TGTGCCAGCAGCCAGGGACAGGGGGCGATAGGACAGTTCTTC. As protein: CASSQGQGAIGQFF. Complete variable domain (other parts from reference TRBV7-2 and TRBJ2-1): GAGVSQSPSNKVTEKGKDVELRCDPISGHTALYWYRQSLGQGLEFLIYFQGNSAPDKSGLPSDRFSAERTGGSVSTLTIQRTQQEDSAVYLCASSQGQGAIGQFFGPGTRLTVL.

This chain joins TRBV19 and TRBJ1-6; 8 bases line up with TRBD1. Germline loops: CDR1 LNHDA, CDR2 SQIVND (reference sequence). The CDR3 runs 14 residues. V lost 6 bases, J lost 4 bases, and 2 bases stayed unmatched. In DNA form, the CDR3 reads TGTGCCAGTAGACAGGGGGAATATAATTCACCCCTCCACTTT. It encodes CASRQGEYNSPLHF.

The rearrangement links TRBV7-2 to TRBJ2-1; 7 bases line up with TRBD2. With 6 bases clipped from V and 2 bases from J, the junction kept 10 bases outside the gene matches. The CDR3 is 16 amino acids. Germline lookup yields CDR1 SGHTA and CDR2 FQGNSA. The CDR3 sequence: CASSPNRAGTYNEQFF. The CDR3 coding sequence is TGTGCCAGCAGTCCTAACCGAGCGGGGACCTACAATGAGCAGTTCTTC.